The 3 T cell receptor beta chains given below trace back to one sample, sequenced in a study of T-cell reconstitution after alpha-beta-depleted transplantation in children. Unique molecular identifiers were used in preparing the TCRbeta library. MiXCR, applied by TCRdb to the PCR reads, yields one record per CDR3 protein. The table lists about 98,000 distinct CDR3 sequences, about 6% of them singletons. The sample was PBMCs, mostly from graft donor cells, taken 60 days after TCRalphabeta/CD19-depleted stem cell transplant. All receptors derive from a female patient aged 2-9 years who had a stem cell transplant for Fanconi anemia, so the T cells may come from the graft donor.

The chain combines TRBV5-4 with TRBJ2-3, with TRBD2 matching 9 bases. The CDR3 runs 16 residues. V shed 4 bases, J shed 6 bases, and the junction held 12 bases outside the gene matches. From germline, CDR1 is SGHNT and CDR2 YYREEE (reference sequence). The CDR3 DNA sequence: TGTGCCAGCAGCCCCCGGCTAGCGGGGTCATGGGATACGCAGTATTTT. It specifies CASSPRLAGSWDTQYF. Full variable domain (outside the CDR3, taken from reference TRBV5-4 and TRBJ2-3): ETGVTQSPTHLIKTRGQQVTLRCSSQSGHNTVSWYQQALGQGPQFIFQYYREEENGRGNFPPRFSGLQFPNYSSELNVNALELDDSALYLCASSPRLAGSWDTQYFGPGTRLTVL.

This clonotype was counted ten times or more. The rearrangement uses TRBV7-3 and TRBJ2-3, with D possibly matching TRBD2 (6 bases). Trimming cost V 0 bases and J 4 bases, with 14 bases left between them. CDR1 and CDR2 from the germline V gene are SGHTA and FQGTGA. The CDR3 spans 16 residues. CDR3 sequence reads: CASSLTGAGRADTQYF. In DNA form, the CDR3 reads TGTGCCAGCAGCTTAACAGGGGCGGGGCGTGCAGATACGCAGTATTTT.

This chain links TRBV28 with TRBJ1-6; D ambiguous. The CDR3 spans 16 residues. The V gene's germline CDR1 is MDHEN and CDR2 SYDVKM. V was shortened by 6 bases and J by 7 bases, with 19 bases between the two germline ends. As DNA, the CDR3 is TGTGCCAGCAGCGAATGGGCAGGCGAGGAAAATTCACCCCTCCACTTT. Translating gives CASSEWAGEENSPLHF.